The 26 T cell receptor beta chains presented below share a single source sample, sequenced in a study of T cell responses to AZD1222 COVID-19 vaccine. Using immunoSEQ multiplex PCR, the repertoire was profiled, and TCRdb retains in-frame clones only, with some absent. Among tens of thousands of clones listed, approximately 85% were seen once. Source: peripheral blood, taken 28 days after the second AZD1222 dose. The receptors come from an adult who received the AZD1222 COVID-19 vaccine.

The chain recombines TRBV7-9 with TRBJ2-2; D uncertain. There are 12 residues in the CDR3. In germline, CDR1 is SEHNR, CDR2 FQNEAQ (reference sequence). Trimming took off 5 bases at V and 6 bases at J, with 7 bases between the two ends. The CDR3 nucleotides read TGTGCCAGCAGCCCGAGCTCCGGGGAGCTGTTTTTT. It translates to CASSPSSGELFF.

The V gene is TRBV28, the J gene TRBJ2-1, with TRBD1 matching 12 bases. V lost 5 bases, J lost 6 bases, and 8 bases stayed unmatched. In germline, CDR1 is MDHEN, CDR2 SYDVKM. This CDR3 is built from 16 residues. The CDR3 region is CASSPGTGGFGNEQFF. DNA for the CDR3: TGTGCCAGCAGTCCCGGGACAGGGGGCTTTGGCAATGAGCAGTTCTTC.

This clone was counted a few times. The rearrangement links TRBV27 to TRBJ2-6, with 10 positions matching TRBD1. With 5 bases clipped from V and 4 bases from J, the junction kept 5 bases outside the gene matches. Germline V lookup: CDR1 MNHEY, CDR2 SMNVEV (reference sequence). CDR3 length equals 16 residues. The CDR3 sequence is CASSRQGARGANVLTF. DNA for the CDR3: TGTGCCAGCAGTCGACAGGGGGCGAGAGGGGCCAACGTCCTGACTTTC. Full variable domain (missing parts from reference TRBV27 and TRBJ2-6): EAQVTQNPRYLITVTGKKLTVTCSQNMNHEYMSWYRQDPGLGLRQIYYSMNVEVTDKGDVPEGYKVSRKEKRNFPLILESPSPNQTSLYFCASSRQGARGANVLTFGAGSRLTVL.

CDR3 in DNA: TGTGCCAGCAGCCAGGGACTAGCGGGACTTGACACCGGGGAGCTGTTTTTT. It translates to CASSQGLAGLDTGELFF. The chain combines TRBV5-4 with TRBJ2-2; 13 bases agree with TRBD2. V trimming: 4 bases; J trimming: 3 bases; junction bases outside the gene matches: 6. The germline CDR1 and CDR2 sequences are SGHNT and YYREEE (reference sequence). The CDR3 has 17 amino acids.

The V call is TRBV27, the J call TRBJ1-1; a possible D gene is TRBD1 (5 bases). Deletions cut 2 bases from V and 5 bases from J, with 18 bases between. The CDR3 contains 16 residues. Per germline, CDR1 MNHEY and CDR2 SMNVEV (reference sequence). CDR3 protein: CASSLQGSSFWTEAFF. Here the CDR3 DNA reads TGTGCCAGCAGTTTACAGGGCTCAAGTTTTTGGACTGAAGCTTTCTTT.

For the CDR3, the DNA is TGTGCCAGCAGCCCCATGGGGGTTGGTCTTAGCGAGCAGTACTTC. Residues: CASSPMGVGLSEQYF. The chain couples TRBV27 to TRBJ2-7; D is possibly TRBD1 or TRBD2 (5 bases each). This CDR3 spans 15 amino acids. Trimming shortened V by 6 bases and J by 6 bases, and 21 bases separated the two germline ends. Germline assignment: CDR1 MNHEY and CDR2 SMNVEV (reference sequence).

DNA of the CDR3: TGTGCCAGCAGCTTAGCAGGAGCTAACTATGGCTACACCTTC. It codes for CASSLAGANYGYTF. The genes are TRBV7-8 and TRBJ1-2; D is uncertain. The CDR3 is made up of 14 amino acids. V lost 0 bases and J lost 0, with 5 bases in between. Germline CDR1 is SGHVS and CDR2 is FQNEAQ.

The chain has TRBV15 and TRBJ1-4; unclear D gene. CDR1 and CDR2 (germline): LNHNV, YYDKDF (reference sequence). V gave up 2 bases and J gave up 0 bases, with 7 bases separating them. This CDR3 comprises 15 residues. The CDR3 sequence is CATSRLLTTNEKLFF. The CDR3, as DNA: TGTGCCACCAGCAGACTACTAACAACTAATGAAAAACTGTTTTTT.

This clone was counted once. The chain is built from TRBV27 and TRBJ2-7; TRBD1 agrees at 7 bases. CDR3 length: 15 amino acids. The germline V gene has CDR1 MNHEY and CDR2 SMNVEV (reference sequence). V shed 6 bases and J 4 bases; nucleotides not matched to a gene: 12. The CDR3 spells CASRPRWDSAYEQYF. The DNA of the CDR3 is TGTGCCAGCAGGCCGCGTTGGGACAGTGCGTACGAGCAGTACTTC.

This chain links TRBV5-1 with TRBJ2-6; 9 nucleotides align to TRBD2. The junction had 3 bases not matched to a gene; V was cut back by 0 bases and J by 2 bases. The CDR3 contains 17 residues. Germline lookup yields CDR1 SGHRS and CDR2 YFSETQ. The CDR3 protein is CASSLGLAGTGANVLTF. CDR3 in DNA: TGCGCCAGCAGCTTGGGGCTAGCGGGGACTGGGGCCAACGTCCTGACTTTC.

The J gene is TRBJ2-5, the V gene TRBV30; 13 bases align to TRBD2. Per germline, CDR1 GTSNPN and CDR2 SVGIG (reference sequence). J gave up 1 base and V 3 bases, and 5 bases lay outside the gene matches. The CDR3 contains 16 residues. CDR3 residues: CAWRRGTSGAQETQYF. CDR3 nucleotide sequence: TGTGCCTGGAGAAGGGGGACTAGCGGGGCCCAAGAGACCCAGTACTTC.

The chain has TRBV28 and TRBJ2-3; D gene ambiguous. The CDR3 loop spans 17 amino acids. The germline V and J ends were trimmed by 2 bases and 0 bases, with 15 bases remaining between them. The V gene's germline CDR1 is MDHEN and CDR2 SYDVKM. The CDR3 loop is CASSLLNSLTSTDTQYF. In DNA, the CDR3 is TGTGCCAGCAGTTTACTGAACTCTTTAACTAGCACAGATACGCAGTATTTT.

The rearrangement links TRBV5-4 to TRBJ2-7, with D possibly matching TRBD1 (6 bases). CDR1 is SGHNT and CDR2 is YYREEE in the germline V gene (reference sequence). CDR3 length: 13 residues. Trimming left V 0 bases short and J 5 bases short, with 9 bases between. The CDR3 DNA is TGTGCCAGCAGCTTGGACAGGGCCCACGAGCAGTACTTC. Translated: CASSLDRAHEQYF.

The CDR3 nucleotides are TGCGCCAGCAAACTCTCGGGACAGGGCTCGGGCGAGCAGTACTTC. Translating gives CASKLSGQGSGEQYF. V gene TRBV5-1 combines with J gene TRBJ2-7; 9 bases line up with TRBD1. This CDR3 is 15 amino acids long. Germline CDR1 reads SGHRS; CDR2 reads YFSETQ. Trimming cost V 6 bases and J 6 bases; bases outside gene matches: 13. The full variable domain, completed using reference TRBV5-1 and TRBJ2-7, is KAGVTQTPRYLIKTRGQQVTLSCSPISGHRSVSWYQQTPGQGLQFLFEYFSETQRNKGNFPGRFSGRQFSNSRSEMNVSTLELGDSALYLCASKLSGQGSGEQYFGPGTRLTVT.

The V gene is TRBV6-2 or TRBV6-3, the J gene TRBJ2-7; either TRBD1 or TRBD2 may supply D (5 bases each). The V and J ends lost 3 bases and 1 base respectively, with 10 bases between them. CDR1 and CDR2 from the germline V gene are MNHEY and SVGEGT. The CDR3 has 14 residues. CDR3 in DNA: TGTGCCAGCAGTTATTTAGAGGGGTCCTACGAGCAGTACTTC. Translated, it gives CASSYLEGSYEQYF.

The CDR3 nucleotides are TGTGCCAGCAGTTACTCGGCAGGGGCCTACAATGAGCAGTTCTTC. It translates to CASSYSAGAYNEQFF. The chain combines TRBV6-5 with TRBJ2-1; a weak D match, TRBD1 (6 bases). Germline V lookup: CDR1 MNHEY, CDR2 SVGAGI. V shed 0 bases and J shed 2 bases, with 8 bases lying between them. This CDR3 spans 15 amino acids.

The V gene is TRBV5-1, the J gene TRBJ2-1; 8 bases agree with TRBD2. The junction had 6 bases not matched to a gene; V was cut back by 9 bases and J by 7 bases. Germline values: CDR1 SGHRS, CDR2 YFSETQ. The CDR3 runs 12 residues. The CDR3 nucleotides are TGCGCCACCCGGACTAGCAGGAATGAGCAGTTCTTC. It translates to CATRTSRNEQFF.

This chain joins TRBV2 and TRBJ2-5; TRBD2 agrees at 9 bases. Germline values: CDR1 SNHLY, CDR2 FYNNEI. With 0 bases clipped from V and 5 bases from J, the junction kept 10 bases outside the gene matches. This CDR3 has 17 residues. The CDR3 DNA is TGTGCCAGCAGTGAAGCGCCTTTTAGCGGGGGACAGGAGACCCAGTACTTC. It specifies CASSEAPFSGGQETQYF.

The genes are TRBV6-6 and TRBJ1-2; a possible D gene is TRBD1 (6 bases). The ends were cut back, 7 bases at V and 11 bases at J, with 20 bases in the middle. CDR3 size: 13 residues. Germline values: CDR1 MNHNY, CDR2 SVGAGI (reference sequence). CDR3 nucleotides: TGTGCCAGCAAATACAAATTACAGGGTGATTACACCTTC. Translation gives CASKYKLQGDYTF.

This clone is a singleton in its sample. Other DNA sequences from this sample encode an identical CDR3 as well. V usage is TRBV20-1 and J usage is TRBJ2-3; D ambiguous. Germline loops: CDR1 DFQATT, CDR2 SNEGSKA (reference sequence). V was pared by 3 bases and J by 0 bases, with 10 bases between. The CDR3 consists of 14 residues. The CDR3 sequence: CSASSGSSTDTQYF. The CDR3 nucleotides are TGCAGTGCTAGTTCTGGGTCTAGCACAGATACGCAGTATTTT.

This clone was detected ten times or more. The rearrangement joins TRBV15 to TRBJ1-6, with D possibly TRBD1 on 6 matching bases. The CDR3 contains 14 residues. V gave up 9 bases and J gave up 7 bases, with 16 bases separating them. CDR1 is LNHNV and CDR2 is YYDKDF in the germline V gene (reference sequence). CDR3 region: CATKPGHRNSPLHF. CDR3 nucleotides: TGTGCCACGAAACCGGGACATAGAAATTCACCCCTCCACTTT.

This clone counts as medium-sized. The V call is TRBV2, the J call TRBJ2-1; D is unresolved. The V gene's germline CDR1 is SNHLY and CDR2 FYNNEI. The length of the CDR3 is 13 residues. V lost 7 bases and J lost 4, with 11 bases in between. CDR3 residues: CASKITLYNEQFF. For the CDR3, the DNA is TGTGCCAGCAAAATTACCCTATACAATGAGCAGTTCTTC. Together with reference TRBV2 and TRBJ2-1, the CDR3 gives the full variable domain: EPEVTQTPSHQVTQMGQEVILRCVPISNHLYFYWYRQILGQKVEFLVSFYNNEISEKSEIFDDQFSVERPDGSNFTLKIRSTKLEDSAMYFCASKITLYNEQFFGPGTRLTVL.

On this clone itself: Different DNA sequences within this sample yield the same CDR3. V is TRBV6-5 and J is TRBJ2-7; no clear D. The CDR3 covers 13 residues. V was shortened by 0 bases and J by 4 bases, with 7 bases between the two germline ends. Germline V gene sequence: CDR1 MNHEY, CDR2 SVGAGI. In DNA form, the CDR3 reads TGTGCCAGCAGTTACTCGCAAACGTACGAGCAGTACTTC. It translates to CASSYSQTYEQYF.

This chain uses TRBV14 with TRBJ1-6; D is unclear. CDR3 length: 15 residues. Looked up from germline, CDR1 is SGHDN and CDR2 is FVKESK. Trimming shortened V by 1 base and J by 8 bases, and 12 bases separated the two germline ends. The CDR3 sequence: CASSQGRDFDSPLHF. The CDR3 DNA follows: TGTGCCAGCAGCCAAGGGCGGGATTTCGATTCACCCCTCCACTTT.

The genes are TRBV15 and TRBJ1-4; no definite D call. V lost 0 bases and J 5 bases, leaving 16 bases between the germline ends. Germline V CDR1 and CDR2: LNHNV, YYDKDF (reference sequence). The CDR3 has 17 amino acids. The CDR3 nucleotides read TGTGCCACCAGCAGAGATCACGGCTCGCAGAGGAATGAAAAACTGTTTTTT. It specifies CATSRDHGSQRNEKLFF.

The chain recombines TRBV19 with TRBJ1-5, with TRBD1 identical over 9 bases. Germline lookup yields CDR1 LNHDA and CDR2 SQIVND (reference sequence). V trimming: 3 bases; J trimming: 6 bases; junction bases outside the gene matches: 6. This CDR3 comprises 15 residues. In DNA, the CDR3 is TGTGCCAGTAGTATCGCTGGGACAGGGACTCAGCCCCAGCATTTT. It translates to CASSIAGTGTQPQHF.